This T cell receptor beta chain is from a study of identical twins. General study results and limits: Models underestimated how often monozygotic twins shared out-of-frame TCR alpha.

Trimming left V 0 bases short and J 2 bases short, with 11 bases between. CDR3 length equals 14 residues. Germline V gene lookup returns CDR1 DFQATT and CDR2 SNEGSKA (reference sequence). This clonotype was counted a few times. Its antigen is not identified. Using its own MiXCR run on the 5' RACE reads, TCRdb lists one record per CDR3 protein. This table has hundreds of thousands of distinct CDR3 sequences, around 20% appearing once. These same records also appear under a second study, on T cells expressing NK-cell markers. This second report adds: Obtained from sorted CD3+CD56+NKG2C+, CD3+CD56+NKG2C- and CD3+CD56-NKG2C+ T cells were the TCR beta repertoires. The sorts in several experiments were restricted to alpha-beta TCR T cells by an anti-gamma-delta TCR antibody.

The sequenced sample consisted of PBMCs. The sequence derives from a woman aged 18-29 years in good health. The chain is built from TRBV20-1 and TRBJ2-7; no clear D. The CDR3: CSARDGGRTYEQYF. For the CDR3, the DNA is TGCAGTGCTAGAGATGGTGGGCGTACCTACGAGCAGTACTTC.